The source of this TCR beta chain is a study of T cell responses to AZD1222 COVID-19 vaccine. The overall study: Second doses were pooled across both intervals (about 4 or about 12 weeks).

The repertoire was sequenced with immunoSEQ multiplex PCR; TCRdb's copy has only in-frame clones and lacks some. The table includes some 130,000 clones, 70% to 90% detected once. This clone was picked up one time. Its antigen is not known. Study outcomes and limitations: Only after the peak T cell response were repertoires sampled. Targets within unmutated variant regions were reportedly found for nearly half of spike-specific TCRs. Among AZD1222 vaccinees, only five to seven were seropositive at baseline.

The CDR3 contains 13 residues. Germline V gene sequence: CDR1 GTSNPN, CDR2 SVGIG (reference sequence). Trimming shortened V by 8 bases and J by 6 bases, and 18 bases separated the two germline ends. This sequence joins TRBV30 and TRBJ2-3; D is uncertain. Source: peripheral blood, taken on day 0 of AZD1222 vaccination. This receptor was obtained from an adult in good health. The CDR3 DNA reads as TGTGCCCTGTTCCCAAGGTTGGCGGATACGCAGTATTTT. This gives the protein CALFPRLADTQYF.